This TCR beta chain was found in a study of blood T cell repertoires in COVID-19. Whole-study context: Specimens from acute and convalescent COVID-19 originated in the United States, Italy and Spain.

Looked up from germline, CDR1 is SGHTA and CDR2 is FQGNSA. The CDR3 runs 13 residues. V shed 0 bases and J shed 2 bases, with 4 bases lying between them. Per the authors' pipeline: Counts of nucleated cells, estimated from reference gene primer amplification, were obtained. Only in-frame clones appear in the TCRdb table, and some are missing; sequencing was by immunoSEQ multiplex PCR. The DNA gave D and trimming, while V, J and clone size come from that table. Of tens of thousands of clones in the sample, around 86% were seen once. The genes are TRBV7-2 and TRBJ1-2, with unresolved D. The origin of this receptor is a woman over 75 with acute or convalescent COVID-19. The sequenced sample was peripheral blood. The CDR3 coding sequence is TGTGCCAGCAGCTTAGCAGCCAACTATGGCTACACCTTC. The encoded protein is CASSLAANYGYTF.